The sequence of this T cell receptor (beta chain) was determined in a study of regulatory T cells in long-lasting Graves disease. The V end lost 0 bases, the J end lost 5 bases, and 12 bases lay between the germline ends. CDR1 and CDR2 from the germline V gene are SGHRS and YFSETQ. The CDR3 totals 15 residues. Indicated time point: newly diagnosed GD, antithyroid drugs for less than 3 months. From RNA extracted from PBMCs, the TCR library was made. According to the study, TCR beta libraries were built with iRepertoire HTBI primers and CDR3-region Arm-PCR. TCRdb called the multiplex PCR reads again in MiXCR, with one record for every CDR3 protein. Of just over 600,000 distinct CDR3 sequences in the sample, roughly 15% are singletons; the top ten hold roughly 18%. Concerning this clonotype itself: A much more abundant neighbour one base away suggests this may be a read error. No conserved phenylalanine or tryptophan ends this CDR3, so it is likely a read error.

The data were also submitted as part of a second study, on T cells in Graves' hyperthyroidism and ophthalmopathy. That work adds: With a duration under 2 months, the hyperthyroidism was newly diagnosed in patients aged 18 to 65. Thyroid ultrasound and orbital computed tomography, with clinical symptoms and serum thyroxine and TRAb, informed diagnoses.

The sequence came from a young woman with Graves disease. J is TRBJ1-5 and V is TRBV5-1, with TRBD1 as a possible D gene (6 bases). The sequencing used peripheral blood mononuclear cells (PBMCs), collected at new diagnosis, from a patient treated with antithyroid drugs. The CDR3 sequence: CASSLEGTPHQPQHL. The CDR3 DNA reads TGCGCCAGCAGCTTGGAGGGGACACCGCATCAGCCCCAGCATTTA.